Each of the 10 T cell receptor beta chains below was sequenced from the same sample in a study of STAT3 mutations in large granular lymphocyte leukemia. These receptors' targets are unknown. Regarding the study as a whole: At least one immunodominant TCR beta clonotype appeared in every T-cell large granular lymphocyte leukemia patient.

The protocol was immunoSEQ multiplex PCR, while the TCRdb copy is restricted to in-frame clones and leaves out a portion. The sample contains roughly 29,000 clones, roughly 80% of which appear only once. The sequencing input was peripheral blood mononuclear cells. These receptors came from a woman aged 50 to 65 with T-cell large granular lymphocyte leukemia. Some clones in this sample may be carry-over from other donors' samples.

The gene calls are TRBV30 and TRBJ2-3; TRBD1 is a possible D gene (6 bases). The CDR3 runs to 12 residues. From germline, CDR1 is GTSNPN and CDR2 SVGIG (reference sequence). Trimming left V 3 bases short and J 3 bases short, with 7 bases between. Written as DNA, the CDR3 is TGTGCCTGGAGCAGGGGAACAGATACGCAGTATTTT. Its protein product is CAWSRGTDTQYF.

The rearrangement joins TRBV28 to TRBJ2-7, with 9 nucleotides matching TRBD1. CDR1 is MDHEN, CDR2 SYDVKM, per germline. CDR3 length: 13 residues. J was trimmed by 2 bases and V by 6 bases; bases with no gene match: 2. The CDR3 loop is CASRRTGAYEQYF. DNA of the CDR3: TGTGCCAGCAGGAGGACAGGGGCCTACGAGCAGTACTTC.

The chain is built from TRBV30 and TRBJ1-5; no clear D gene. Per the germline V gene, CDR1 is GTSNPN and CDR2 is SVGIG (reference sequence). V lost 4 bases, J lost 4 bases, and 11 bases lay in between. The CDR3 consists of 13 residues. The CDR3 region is CAWTKEGNQPQHF. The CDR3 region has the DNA TGTGCCTGGACAAAAGAGGGAAATCAGCCCCAGCATTTT.

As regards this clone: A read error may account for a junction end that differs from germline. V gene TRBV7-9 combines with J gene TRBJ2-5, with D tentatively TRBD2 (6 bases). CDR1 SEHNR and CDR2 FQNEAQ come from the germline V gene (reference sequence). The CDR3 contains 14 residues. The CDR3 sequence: CASSVAGSQETQYF. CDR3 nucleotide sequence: TGTGCCAGCAGCGTAGCCGGGAGCCAAGAGACCCAGTACTTC. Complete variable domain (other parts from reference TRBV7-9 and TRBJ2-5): DTGVSQNPRHKITKRGQNVTFRCDPISEHNRLYWYRQTLGQGPEFLTYFQNEAQLEKSRLLSDRFSAERPKGSFSTLEIQRTEQGDSAMYLCASSVAGSQETQYFGPGTRLLVL.

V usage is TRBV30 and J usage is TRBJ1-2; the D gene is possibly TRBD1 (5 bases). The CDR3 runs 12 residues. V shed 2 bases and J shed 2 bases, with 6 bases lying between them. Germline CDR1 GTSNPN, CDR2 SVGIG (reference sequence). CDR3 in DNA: TGTGCCTGGAGTCCAGGGAACTATGGCTACACCTTC. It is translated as CAWSPGNYGYTF.

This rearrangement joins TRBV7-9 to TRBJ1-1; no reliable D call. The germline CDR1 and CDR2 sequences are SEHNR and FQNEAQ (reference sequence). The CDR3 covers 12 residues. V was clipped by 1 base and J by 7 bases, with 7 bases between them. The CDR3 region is CASSLGGSEAFF. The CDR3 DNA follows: TGTGCCAGCAGCTTAGGCGGCAGTGAAGCTTTCTTT.

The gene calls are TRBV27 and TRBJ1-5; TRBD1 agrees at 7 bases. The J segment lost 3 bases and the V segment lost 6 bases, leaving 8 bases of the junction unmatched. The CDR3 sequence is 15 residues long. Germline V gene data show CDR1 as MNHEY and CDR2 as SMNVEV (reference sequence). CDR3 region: CASRKQGQTNQPQHF. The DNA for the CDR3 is TGTGCCAGCAGGAAACAGGGGCAGACCAATCAGCCCCAGCATTTT.

The DNA for the CDR3 is TGCGCCAGCAGCTTCTTGGGGGAGGAACTGTTTTTT. Translation: CASSFLGEELFF. V is TRBV5-1 and J is TRBJ1-4; TRBD1 might be the D (5 bases). V was shortened by 2 bases and J by 12 bases, with 11 bases between the two germline ends. The CDR3 is 12 amino acids. Germline values: CDR1 SGHRS, CDR2 YFSETQ.

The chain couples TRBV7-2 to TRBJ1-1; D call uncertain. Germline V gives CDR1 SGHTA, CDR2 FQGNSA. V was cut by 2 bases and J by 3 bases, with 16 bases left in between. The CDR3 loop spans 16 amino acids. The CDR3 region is CASSLHGRQLYTEAFF. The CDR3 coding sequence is TGTGCCAGCAGCTTACACGGCAGGCAGCTTTACACTGAAGCTTTCTTT.

CDR3 protein: CASSTPREGNEKLFF. CDR3 in DNA: TGTGCCAGCAGTACCCCCAGGGAGGGGAATGAAAAACTGTTTTTT. This chain links TRBV6-6 with TRBJ1-4; D is possibly TRBD1 (5 bases). The CDR3 spans 15 residues. Germline-derived CDR1 and CDR2 are MNHNY and SVGAGI (reference sequence). V lost 5 bases and J 5 bases, leaving 15 bases between the germline ends.